A selection of T cell receptor beta chains follows, all from one sample in a study of T-cell memory formation after mild COVID-19. Each CDR3 protein gets one entry after TCRdb re-called the 5' RACE reads with MiXCR. The sample carries around 300,000 distinct CDR3 sequences, approximately 12% recorded once. The sequencing input was PBMCs or a T cell subset sorted from them (not recorded which). The receptors shown here come from a young man who had mild COVID-19 (a few samples of this study predate the infection). Cell type and time point are not known. Each CDR3 is given without its conserved first and last residue. Rows may omit the clone size; those that give it use once, few, many or a size class.

J | V | size | CDR3
TRBJ1-3 | TRBV6-5 | few | ASKRTDSGNTIY
TRBJ2-5 | TRBV28 | few | ASSSTSDETQY
TRBJ2-7 | TRBV3-1 | - | ASSQGPGQGSYEQY
TRBJ2-5 | TRBV4-3 | - | ASSPEPPVTQETQY
TRBJ1-2 | TRBV12-3/TRBV12-4 | few | ASSSFRDILNYGYT
TRBJ2-5 | TRBV19 | - | ASRTSGETQY
TRBJ2-7 | TRBV6-1 | - | ASSLNFLDRRYEQY
TRBJ1-4 | TRBV4-3 | few | ASSQDLGRGTNEKLF
TRBJ2-2 | TRBV7-2 | few | ASSLIAGDNTGELF
TRBJ2-7 | TRBV30 | few | AWNPGTHEQY
TRBJ2-1 | TRBV13 | many | ASSLGQGYYNEQF
TRBJ2-2 | TRBV7-2 | - | ASSATIRDLTGELF
TRBJ2-1 | TRBV19 | few | ASSLYPGTADNEQF
TRBJ2-3 | TRBV7-3 | few | ASSLEQPTDTQY
TRBJ2-7 | TRBV6-2/TRBV6-3 | few | ASSYSAEYEQY
TRBJ2-4 | TRBV20-1 | few | SARVGASNIQY
TRBJ2-6 | TRBV11-2 | few | ASSLPGGAGANVLT
TRBJ2-4 | TRBV28 | - | ASSLVGLAKNIQY
TRBJ2-4 | TRBV5-1 | few | ASSPLARSIQY
TRBJ2-1 | TRBV7-9 | few | ASSLEAPLEQF
TRBJ1-1 | TRBV13 | - | ASTRGRQNTEAF
TRBJ2-3 | TRBV18 | few | ASSRGGTGTGTQY
TRBJ2-2 | TRBV20-1 | - | SARRQRYTGELF
TRBJ1-1 | TRBV5-1 | - | ASSGGTPNTEAF
TRBJ2-5 | TRBV10-2 | few | ASQGETQY
TRBJ1-2 | TRBV20-1 | many | SARGGGQGLGGYT
TRBJ1-2 | TRBV12-3/TRBV12-4 | - | ASSQPIFQGVANYGYT
TRBJ2-1 | TRBV7-2 | - | ASSFGTSGFNEQF
TRBJ2-1 | TRBV6-2/TRBV6-3 | - | ASSSGGAYNNEQF
TRBJ1-2 | TRBV12-3/TRBV12-4 | - | ASTLGPLLAGYT
TRBJ2-5 | TRBV7-9 | - | ASSLVLGKQETQY
TRBJ1-2 | TRBV4-3 | - | ASSRTIDRGPNYGYT
TRBJ2-3 | TRBV29-1 | few | SVERRQASTDTQY
TRBJ2-5 | TRBV7-2 | - | ASSLGAGAQETQY
TRBJ2-3 | TRBV4-3 | few | ASSQDLGRVTQY
TRBJ2-5 | TRBV2 | few | ASTPKDRYQETQY
TRBJ1-1 | TRBV12-5 | many | ASGLHRDLNTEAF
TRBJ1-1 | TRBV28 | few | ASSSRGLTEAF
TRBJ1-1 | TRBV5-4 | - | ASSLESEGAEAF
TRBJ1-2 | TRBV6-5 | many | ASSYLGIYGYT
TRBJ2-7 | TRBV2 | many | ASSVQGGTYEQY
TRBJ1-1 | TRBV6-6 | few | ASSQQGSGTEAF